A selection of T cell receptor beta chains follows, all from one sample in a study of T cells in Graves' hyperthyroidism and ophthalmopathy. MiXCR, applied by TCRdb to the multiplex PCR reads, yields one record per CDR3 protein. Found here are under 400,000 distinct CDR3 sequences, approximately 16% of them singletons; the top ten hold approximately 33%. Sequencing was done on a sample of blood. The source is a man younger than 40 with Graves' hyperthyroidism. Both conserved end residues are part of each CDR3. A D gene is named only where the DNA matches it firmly. Not all rows give a size; the values are once, few, many and, for expanded clones, a class.

V,J,size,D,CDR3,DNA
TRBV5-4,TRBJ2-7,many,.,CASSLRAKGPRLYEQYF,TGTGCCAGCAGCCTAAGAGCGAAGGGGCCCCGCCTATACGAGCAGTACTTC
TRBV29-1,TRBJ2-7,many,.,CSVEGDDINSYEQYF,TGCAGCGTTGAGGGGGACGATATCAACTCCTACGAGCAGTACTTC
TRBV6-2/TRBV6-3,TRBJ2-7,.,TRBD1,CASIRDRGYEQYF,TGTGCCAGCATACGGGACAGGGGCTACGAGCAGTACTTC
TRBV27,TRBJ2-2,many,.,CASSGGRETGELFF,TGTGCCAGCAGTGGGGGACGGGAGACCGGGGAGCTGTTTTTT
TRBV20-1,TRBJ2-7,many,.,CSAPPVGLDEQYF,TGCAGTGCTCCGCCCGTAGGTCTTGACGAGCAGTACTTC
TRBV5-1,TRBJ2-7,.,.,CASSLALQGFSYEQYF,TGCGCCAGCAGCTTGGCCCTTCAGGGATTTTCCTACGAGCAGTACTTC
TRBV12-3/TRBV12-4,TRBJ1-2,many,.,CASSFGEAGYTF,TGTGCCAGCAGTTTTGGAGAGGCTGGCTACACCTTC
TRBV18,TRBJ2-5,many,.,CASSPRTHQGRVRETQYF,TGTGCCAGCTCACCGAGGACGCACCAGGGAAGAGTAAGGGAGACCCAGTACTTC
TRBV28,TRBJ1-2,.,.,CASSLIGREYSYTF,TGTGCCAGCAGTTTGATTGGTAGGGAGTATAGCTACACCTTC
TRBV27,TRBJ1-6,many,TRBD1,CASSLSRGGSPLHF,TGTGCCAGCAGTTTAAGCAGGGGGGGTTCACCCCTCCACTTT
TRBV30,TRBJ1-3,many,.,CAKDDGTSANTIYF,TGTGCAAAAGATGATGGGACTTCGGCGAACACCATATATTTT
TRBV2,TRBJ2-5,many,TRBD1,CASRRDRGETQYF,TGTGCCAGCAGACGAGACAGGGGAGAGACCCAGTACTTC
TRBV24-1,TRBJ1-1,many,.,CATSDYGTRGFF,TGTGCCACCAGTGACTATGGGACAAGAGGTTTCTTT
TRBV11-2,TRBJ2-1,many,.,CASSPANAGVYNEQFF,TGTGCCAGCAGCCCGGCGAACGCGGGCGTTTACAATGAGCAGTTCTTC
TRBV20-1,TRBJ2-2,once,.,CSARDALAGELFF,TGCAGTGCTAGAGATGCCCTAGCCGGGGAGCTGTTTTTT
TRBV5-1,TRBJ2-2,.,.,CASSLGGITGELFF,TGCGCCAGCAGCCTTGGGGGCATCACCGGGGAGCTGTTTTTT
TRBV5-1,TRBJ1-2,many,TRBD1,CASSDLQGTDYGYTF,TGCGCCAGCAGCGATCTACAGGGGACGGACTATGGCTACACCTTC
TRBV5-1,TRBJ2-6,few,.,CASTGRTSGANVLTF,TGCGCCAGCACGGGACGGACCTCTGGGGCCAACGTCCTGACTTTC
TRBV3-1,TRBJ2-1,many,.,CASSQAGSSYNEQFF,TGTGCCAGCAGCCAAGCGGGGAGCTCCTACAATGAGCAGTTCTTC
TRBV20-1,TRBJ1-2,.,.,CSVPLQGSYGYTF,TGCAGTGTTCCCCTACAGGGTAGCTATGGCTACACCTTC
TRBV6-1,TRBJ2-7,many,.,CASRRRGTSYEQYF,TGTGCCAGCCGACGCCGGGGAACGTCCTACGAGCAGTACTTC
TRBV6-1,TRBJ2-3,many,TRBD2,CASSEALAAGGTDTQYF,TGTGCCAGCAGTGAAGCGCTTGCAGCGGGAGGAACAGATACGCAGTATTTT
TRBV20-1,TRBJ2-1,few,.,CSAAKGHLPGNEQFF,TGCAGCGCTGCGAAGGGACATCTCCCGGGGAATGAGCAGTTCTTC
TRBV6-1,TRBJ2-1,many,TRBD2,CASSVLAGGGYEQFF,TGTGCCAGCAGCGTACTAGCGGGAGGGGGGTATGAGCAGTTCTTC
TRBV20-1,TRBJ2-3,many,TRBD2,CSGYLREGGDTQYF,TGCAGCGGGTATTTGCGGGAGGGTGGAGATACGCAGTATTTT
TRBV7-8,TRBJ2-3,.,.,CASSYSGGRTDTQYF,TGTGCCAGCAGCTACTCCGGGGGCCGCACAGATACGCAGTATTTT
TRBV12-3/TRBV12-4,TRBJ2-1,many,TRBD2,CASSQGRLAGRNEQFF,TGTGCCAGCAGCCAGGGCCGACTAGCCGGTCGCAATGAGCAGTTCTTC
TRBV5-1,TRBJ2-1,.,.,CASSLVSSGTEQFF,TGCGCCAGCAGCTTGGTTTCTAGTGGGACAGAGCAGTTCTTC
TRBV10-2,TRBJ1-1,.,.,CASTPGGYSEAFF,TGCGCCAGCACCCCCGGCGGGTACAGTGAAGCTTTCTTT
TRBV19,TRBJ1-4,many,.,CASRPSGGFEKLFF,TGTGCCAGTAGGCCCTCGGGGGGCTTTGAAAAACTGTTTTTT
TRBV19,TRBJ2-2,few,TRBD1,CASSRTGGAPGELFF,TGTGCCAGTAGCAGGACAGGGGGCGCCCCCGGGGAGCTGTTTTTT
TRBV28,TRBJ1-2,many,.,CASSSFRGSRGANYGYTF,TGTGCCAGCAGTTCCTTTCGCGGGAGCCGGGGGGCTAACTATGGCTACACCTTC
TRBV4-1,TRBJ1-4,.,TRBD1,CASSQGRGQGGEKLFF,TGCGCCAGCAGCCAAGGGCGGGGACAGGGAGGTGAAAAACTGTTTTTT